One sample yielded the 28 T cell receptor beta chains listed below, sequenced in a study of long-term antiretroviral therapy in people with HIV. An immunoSEQ assay, version v3.0, was performed at survey level. Libraries were prepared by immunoSEQ multiplex PCR; TCRdb keeps only in-frame clonotypes and omits some of them. This sample yields approximately 26,000 clones, of which 70% to 90% are seen a single time; roughly 3.9% belongs to the top ten. The sample consisted of unsorted PBMCs, taken 1.8 years after starting antiretroviral therapy. The receptors here all came from a woman between 18 and 30 years old with HIV.

The J gene is TRBJ1-1, the V gene TRBV9, with unresolved D. Trimming left V 0 bases short and J 5 bases short, with 14 bases between. The V gene's germline CDR1 is SGDLS and CDR2 YYNGEE. This CDR3 contains 15 residues. The CDR3 loop is CASSVGRGRGTEAFF. CDR3 nucleotides: TGTGCCAGCAGCGTAGGGCGGGGTAGAGGGACTGAAGCTTTCTTT.

The chain joins TRBV25-1 to TRBJ1-2; possible D gene TRBD1, 6 bases. This CDR3 is 12 amino acids long. The V gene's germline CDR1 is MGHDK and CDR2 SYGVNS. Trimming took off 5 bases at V and 4 bases at J, with 8 bases between the two ends. CDR3 sequence: CASSSQGYGYTF. CDR3 DNA: TGTGCCAGCAGTTCACAGGGCTATGGCTACACCTTC.

The chain recombines TRBV9 with TRBJ2-3, with 7 bases that match TRBD2. Trimming removed 0 bases from V and 2 bases from J; junction bases left unmatched: 3. The CDR3 has 15 residues. CDR1 and CDR2 from the germline V gene are SGDLS and YYNGEE. CDR3 sequence reads: CASSVASGFTDTQYF. In DNA, the CDR3 is TGTGCCAGCAGCGTAGCTAGCGGATTCACAGATACGCAGTATTTT.

This rearrangement joins TRBV4-3 to TRBJ2-5; D ambiguous. The tail of the sequence fits TRBJ2-7 better, so the J call may be wrong. The CDR3 contains 13 residues. Germline V gene data show CDR1 as LGHNA and CDR2 as YSLEER. DNA of the CDR3: TGCGCCAGCAGCCAGAACCCCCGGTACGAGCAGTACTTC. Its translation is CASSQNPRYEQYF.

The chain combines TRBV5-4 with TRBJ2-7, with no clear D. In germline, CDR1 is SGHNT, CDR2 YYREEE (reference sequence). The V end lost 0 bases, the J end lost 3 bases, and 10 bases lay between the germline ends. This CDR3 contains 14 residues. The CDR3 sequence: CASSLEGSFYEQYF. CDR3 sequence (DNA): TGTGCCAGCAGCTTGGAGGGCAGCTTCTACGAGCAGTACTTC. Complete variable domain (other parts from reference TRBV5-4 and TRBJ2-7): ETGVTQSPTHLIKTRGQQVTLRCSSQSGHNTVSWYQQALGQGPQFIFQYYREEENGRGNFPPRFSGLQFPNYSSELNVNALELDDSALYLCASSLEGSFYEQYFGPGTRLTVT.

This chain joins TRBV13 and TRBJ2-3; 8 bases are a match to TRBD2. From germline, CDR1 is PRHDT and CDR2 FYEKMQ (reference sequence). The CDR3 consists of 14 residues. Germline trimming cut 5 bases from V and 1 base from J; bases unmatched to any gene: 2. Here the CDR3 DNA reads TGTGCCAGCAGCGCGGGACTAGGCACAGATACGCAGTATTTT. Amino acids: CASSAGLGTDTQYF.

A single count supports this clone. This chain joins TRBV9 and TRBJ2-7; perhaps TRBD2 as D (6 bases). The CDR3 is 15 residues long. Trimming cost V 0 bases and J 1 base, with 11 bases left between them. Looked up from germline, CDR1 is SGDLS and CDR2 is YYNGEE. CDR3 protein: CASSVGRDASYEQYF. The CDR3 DNA sequence: TGTGCCAGCAGCGTAGGGCGGGATGCTTCCTACGAGCAGTACTTC.

The chain links TRBV25-1 to TRBJ2-7; D gene uncertain. Germline CDR1 reads MGHDK; CDR2 reads SYGVNS. With 6 bases removed from V and 3 bases from J, the gap between germline ends came to 15 bases. The CDR3 contains 14 residues. The CDR3 nucleotides read TGTGCCAGCAGGTCGGGCCCGGAGCGCTACGAGCAGTACTTC. As protein: CASRSGPERYEQYF.

The CDR3 region has the DNA TGTGCCAGCAGCTTAACCTCGGGACTCCGGAGCTCTGGAAACACCATATATTTT. It encodes CASSLTSGLRSSGNTIYF. The genes are TRBV7-2 and TRBJ1-3; tentative D call: TRBD1 (5 bases). CDR3 length equals 18 residues. The V gene lost 2 bases and the J gene lost 0 bases, with 17 bases spanning the gap. Germline lookup yields CDR1 SGHTA and CDR2 FQGNSA.

This clone was seen a single time. V gene TRBV7-8 combines with J gene TRBJ2-7; D not certain. The CDR3 spans 11 residues. Trimming stripped 3 bases from V and 6 bases from J, with 6 bases between. From germline, CDR1 is SGHVS and CDR2 FQNEAQ. The CDR3 here is CASSFLSEQYF. CDR3 coding DNA: TGTGCCAGCAGCTTTTTATCCGAGCAGTACTTC.

V gene TRBV11-2 combines with J gene TRBJ2-2, with D possibly being TRBD1 (5 bases). Germline-derived CDR1 and CDR2 are SGHAT and FQNNGV. V was clipped by 1 base and J by 1 base, with 10 bases between them. The CDR3 has 16 amino acids. DNA for the CDR3: TGTGCCAGCAGCTTAGTTCCAGGGATGAACACCGGGGAGCTGTTTTTT. Translated, it gives CASSLVPGMNTGELFF.

The J gene is TRBJ2-3, the V gene TRBV10-3; 7 nucleotides agree with TRBD1. The CDR3 spans 13 residues. V shed 10 bases, J shed 6 bases, and the junction held 10 bases outside the gene matches. Looked up from germline, CDR1 is ENHRY and CDR2 is SYGVKD. In nucleotides, the CDR3 is TGTGCCAGGGGAAAAGACAGGGCTGATACGCAGTATTTT. This gives the protein CARGKDRADTQYF.

V usage is TRBV28 and J usage is TRBJ1-6; TRBD1 is a possible D gene (6 bases). The germline V gene encodes CDR1 MDHEN and CDR2 SYDVKM. V was pared by 5 bases and J by 5 bases, with 16 bases between. The length of the CDR3 is 16 residues. CDR3: CASSLADRSDNSPLHF. The CDR3 DNA sequence: TGTGCCAGCAGTCTTGCTGACAGGTCAGATAATTCACCCCTCCACTTT.

The rearrangement uses TRBV2 and TRBJ1-5, with TRBD1 identical over 9 bases. After removal of 9 bases from V and 4 bases from J, the junction contained 7 bases not matched to a gene. This CDR3 has 14 residues. Germline assignment: CDR1 SNHLY and CDR2 FYNNEI. The CDR3 DNA follows: TGTGCCAGTCTCGGGACAGGGAGGAATCAGCCCCAGCATTTT. The encoded protein is CASLGTGRNQPQHF.

The chain recombines TRBV5-1 with TRBJ2-7; 8 bases map to TRBD1. The germline V gene has CDR1 SGHRS and CDR2 YFSETQ. The V segment lost 3 bases and the J segment 7 bases; nucleotides outside the gene matches: 15. This CDR3 contains 16 residues. The chain's CDR3 is CASSWGSGGSIQEQYF. CDR3 nucleotide sequence: TGCGCCAGCAGCTGGGGATCAGGGGGCTCGATCCAAGAGCAGTACTTC.

V is TRBV27 and J is TRBJ2-3; the D is unclear. V lost 1 base, J lost 1 base, and 6 bases lay in between. Per germline, CDR1 MNHEY and CDR2 SMNVEV (reference sequence). The CDR3 consists of 14 residues. The CDR3 DNA reads TGTGCCAGCAGTTTATTAGTGGGCACAGATACGCAGTATTTT. Translating gives CASSLLVGTDTQYF.

The J gene is TRBJ1-4, the V gene TRBV19; TRBD1 matches at 8 bases. Trimming removed 7 bases from V and 3 bases from J; junction bases left unmatched: 4. This CDR3 has 14 residues. CDR1 and CDR2 (germline): LNHDA, SQIVND (reference sequence). CDR3 residues: CASTSTGANEKLFF. The CDR3 DNA reads as TGTGCCAGTACTTCGACAGGGGCTAATGAAAAACTGTTTTTT.

The chain joins TRBV6-5 to TRBJ1-3; unclear D gene. Germline V gene lookup returns CDR1 MNHEY and CDR2 SVGAGI. The CDR3 has 16 amino acids. The ends were cut back, 4 bases at V and 5 bases at J, with 18 bases in the middle. DNA of the CDR3: TGTGCCAGCAGTTCCCCCGCCGACCGCGTCCGAAACACCATATATTTT. Encoded protein: CASSSPADRVRNTIYF.

The chain combines TRBV19 with TRBJ2-1, with D unresolved. The CDR3 is made up of 12 amino acids. V dropped 9 bases and J dropped 6 bases, with 12 bases sitting between them. Germline V gene sequence: CDR1 LNHDA, CDR2 SQIVND (reference sequence). The CDR3: CASRISGNEQFF. The CDR3, as DNA: TGTGCCAGCCGAATTAGTGGCAATGAGCAGTTCTTC.

The chain uses TRBV7-3 and TRBJ2-1; no reliable D call. The length of the CDR3 is 14 residues. Germline assignment: CDR1 SGHTA and CDR2 FQGTGA. V was trimmed by 0 bases and J by 8 bases, leaving 11 bases between them. The CDR3 here is CASSLTGLLDEQFF. The CDR3 coding sequence is TGTGCCAGCAGCTTAACAGGCCTCCTGGATGAGCAGTTCTTC. The variable domain in full, with the rest retrieved from reference TRBV7-3 and TRBJ2-1, is GAGVSQTPSNKVTEKGKYVELRCDPISGHTALYWYRQSLGQGPEFLIYFQGTGAADDSGLPNDRFFAVRPEGSVSTLKIQRTERGDSAVYLCASSLTGLLDEQFFGPGTRLTVL.

The V call is TRBV19, the J call TRBJ1-2; no clear D gene. Germline assignment: CDR1 LNHDA and CDR2 SQIVND (reference sequence). The CDR3 sequence is 14 residues long. V was cut by 7 bases and J by 4 bases, with 16 bases left in between. CDR3 residues: CASNPDWGTYGYTF. The CDR3 DNA reads as TGTGCCAGTAACCCAGATTGGGGAACCTATGGCTACACCTTC. Variable domain in full (rest from reference TRBV19 and TRBJ1-2): DGGITQSPKYLFRKEGQNVTLSCEQNLNHDAMYWYRQDPGQGLRLIYYSQIVNDFQKGDIAEGYSVSREKKESFPLTVTSAQKNPTAFYLCASNPDWGTYGYTFGSGTRLTVV.

The CDR3 here is CASSILPQAPNEQFF. CDR3 in DNA: TGTGCCAGCAGTATACTCCCCCAGGCCCCTAATGAGCAGTTCTTC. The rearrangement uses TRBV6-5 and TRBJ2-1, with D hard to call. Trimming took off 5 bases at V and 7 bases at J, with 18 bases between the two ends. Per the germline V gene, CDR1 is MNHEY and CDR2 is SVGAGI. This CDR3 contains 15 residues.

The gene calls are TRBV6-5 and TRBJ2-2, with no clear D. Germline lookup yields CDR1 MNHEY and CDR2 SVGAGI. The CDR3 runs to 14 residues. The germline V and J ends were trimmed by 6 bases and 1 base, with 9 bases remaining between them. The chain's CDR3 is CASSPTLNTGELFF. CDR3 in DNA: TGTGCCAGCAGCCCAACATTGAACACCGGGGAGCTGTTTTTT.

The CDR3 nucleotides are TGTGCCAGCAGTGAAGCTAGCGGGCTTACCGGGGAGCTGTTTTTT. Encoded protein: CASSEASGLTGELFF. The rearrangement uses TRBV2 and TRBJ2-2, with 7 nucleotides matching TRBD2. The CDR3 extends over 15 amino acids. Losses at the gene ends were 0 bases for V and 5 bases for J; bases not matched to a gene: 3. CDR1 is SNHLY and CDR2 is FYNNEI in the germline V gene.

The chain combines TRBV7-9 with TRBJ2-3; D is unclear. V lost 5 bases and J 2 bases, leaving 11 bases between the germline ends. This CDR3 has 14 amino acids. From germline, CDR1 is SEHNR and CDR2 FQNEAQ (reference sequence). The CDR3 spells CASSEGPYTDTQYF. The CDR3 region has the DNA TGTGCCAGCAGCGAAGGACCTTACACAGATACGCAGTATTTT. The variable domain in full, with the rest retrieved from reference TRBV7-9 and TRBJ2-3, is DTGVSQNPRHKITKRGQNVTFRCDPISEHNRLYWYRQTLGQGPEFLTYFQNEAQLEKSRLLSDRFSAERPKGSFSTLEIQRTEQGDSAMYLCASSEGPYTDTQYFGPGTRLTVL.

This clone occurred a few times. The genes are TRBV2 and TRBJ1-5; no clear D gene. The CDR3 sequence is 16 residues long. V gave up 7 bases and J gave up 1 base, with 17 bases separating them. The germline gives CDR1 SNHLY, CDR2 FYNNEI. The CDR3 coding sequence is TGTGCCAGCAAAAAGGATTGGGTTGTCAGCAATCAGCCCCAGCATTTT. Its translation: CASKKDWVVSNQPQHF.

The rearrangement uses TRBV27 and TRBJ2-6, with 7 bases identical to TRBD2. The J segment lost 6 bases and the V segment lost 5 bases, leaving 7 bases of the junction unmatched. Germline CDR1 is MNHEY and CDR2 is SMNVEV (reference sequence). The CDR3 has 15 amino acids. CDR3 DNA: TGTGCCAGCAGTGTTAGCGGGTCTCCGGCCAACGTCCTGACTTTC. Its translation: CASSVSGSPANVLTF.

This chain joins TRBV28 and TRBJ2-3; tentatively, D is TRBD1 (6 bases). The V and J ends lost 6 bases and 6 bases respectively, with 25 bases between them. The CDR3 sequence is 17 residues long. CDR1 is MDHEN and CDR2 is SYDVKM in the germline V gene. CDR3 amino acids: CASSLNLQGPGADTQYF. CDR3 DNA: TGTGCCAGCAGCTTAAACTTACAGGGCCCAGGGGCCGATACGCAGTATTTT.